The source of this T cell receptor (beta chain) is a study of T cell responses to AZD1222 COVID-19 vaccine. Assay: immunoSEQ multiplex PCR; the TCRdb copy retains only in-frame clones and omits some. The profile shows about 140,000 clones, 88% of them singletons. Germline V lookup: CDR1 SGHVS, CDR2 FQNEAQ. V shed 5 bases and J shed 0 bases, with 8 bases lying between them. The CDR3 sequence is 14 residues long. This chain joins TRBV7-8 and TRBJ1-5; no clear D gene. The input for sequencing was peripheral blood, taken 28 days after the second AZD1222 dose. This TCR was recovered from an adult who received the AZD1222 COVID-19 vaccine. The CDR3 region is CASSKDNSNQPQHF. The CDR3 region has the DNA TGTGCCAGCAGCAAGGATAATAGCAATCAGCCCCAGCATTTT. Drawing the rest from reference TRBV7-8 and TRBJ1-5, the complete variable domain is GAGVSQSPRYKVAKRGQDVALRCDPISGHVSLFWYQQALGQGPEFLTYFQNEAQLDKSGLPSDRFFAERPEGSVSTLKIQRTQQEDSAVYLCASSKDNSNQPQHFGDGTRLSIL.